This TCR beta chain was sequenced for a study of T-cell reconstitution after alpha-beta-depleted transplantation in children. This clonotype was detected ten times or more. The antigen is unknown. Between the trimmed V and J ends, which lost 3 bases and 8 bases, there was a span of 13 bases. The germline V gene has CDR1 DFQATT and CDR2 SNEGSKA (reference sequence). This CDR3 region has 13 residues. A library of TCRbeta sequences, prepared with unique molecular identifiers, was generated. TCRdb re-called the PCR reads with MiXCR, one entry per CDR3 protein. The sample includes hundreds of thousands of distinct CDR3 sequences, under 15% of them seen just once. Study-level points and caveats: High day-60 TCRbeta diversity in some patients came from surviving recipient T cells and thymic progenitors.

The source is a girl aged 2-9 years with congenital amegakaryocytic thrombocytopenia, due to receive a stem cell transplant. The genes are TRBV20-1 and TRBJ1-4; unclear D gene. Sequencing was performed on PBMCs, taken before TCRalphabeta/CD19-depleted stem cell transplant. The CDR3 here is CSAREEGREKLFF. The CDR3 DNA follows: TGCAGTGCTAGGGAGGAGGGCCGGGAAAAACTGTTTTTT.